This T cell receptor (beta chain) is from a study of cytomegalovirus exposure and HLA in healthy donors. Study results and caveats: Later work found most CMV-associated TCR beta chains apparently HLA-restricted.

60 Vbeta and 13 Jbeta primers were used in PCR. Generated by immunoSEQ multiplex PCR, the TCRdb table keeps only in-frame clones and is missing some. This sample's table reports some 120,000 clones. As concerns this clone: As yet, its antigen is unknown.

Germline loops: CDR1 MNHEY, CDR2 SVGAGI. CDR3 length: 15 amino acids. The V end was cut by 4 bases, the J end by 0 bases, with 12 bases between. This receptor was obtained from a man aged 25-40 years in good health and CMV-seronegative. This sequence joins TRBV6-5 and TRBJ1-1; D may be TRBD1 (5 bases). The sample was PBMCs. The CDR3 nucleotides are TGTGCCAGCAGTTTTGCTACAGGCATGAACACTGAAGCTTTCTTT. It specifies CASSFATGMNTEAFF.